The 16 T cell receptor beta chains below all came from one sample that was sequenced in a study of cytomegalovirus exposure and HLA in healthy donors. Assay: immunoSEQ multiplex PCR; the TCRdb copy retains only in-frame clones and omits some. Of over 250,000 clones in the sample, 80% to 90% were seen once. Sequenced: PBMCs. All receptors come from a woman aged 18-35 years in good health and CMV-seronegative.

Only a few counts were recorded for this clone. This sequence joins TRBV30 and TRBJ1-5; no definite D call. In germline, CDR1 is GTSNPN, CDR2 SVGIG (reference sequence). The CDR3 consists of 13 residues. The germline V and J ends were trimmed by 0 bases and 7 bases, with 10 bases remaining between them. The CDR3 sequence: CAWSVGVEQPQHF. For the CDR3, the DNA is TGTGCCTGGAGTGTTGGTGTGGAGCAGCCCCAGCATTTT.

The rearrangement joins TRBV7-2 to TRBJ2-7; no definite D call. Germline lookup yields CDR1 SGHTA and CDR2 FQGNSA. This CDR3 has 13 residues. Trimming took 5 bases from V and 2 from J, leaving 10 bases between them. The CDR3 DNA follows: TGTGCCAGCAGCCCGAACGGAGCCTACGAGCAGTACTTC. Protein: CASSPNGAYEQYF.

V usage is TRBV2 and J usage is TRBJ2-7, with TRBD2 matching 9 bases. The CDR3 length is 15 residues. The V segment lost 7 bases and the J segment 4 bases; nucleotides outside the gene matches: 11. The V gene's germline CDR1 is SNHLY and CDR2 FYNNEI. The CDR3 DNA follows: TGTGCCAGCAAGGCGGGCGGGAGGGCCAGTTACGAGCAGTACTTC. Its translation: CASKAGGRASYEQYF. Complete variable domain (other parts from reference TRBV2 and TRBJ2-7): EPEVTQTPSHQVTQMGQEVILRCVPISNHLYFYWYRQILGQKVEFLVSFYNNEISEKSEIFDDQFSVERPDGSNFTLKIRSTKLEDSAMYFCASKAGGRASYEQYFGPGTRLTVT.

The CDR3: CASRQDPNYEQYF. Here the CDR3 DNA reads TGCGCCAGCAGACAGGACCCAAACTACGAGCAGTACTTC. The rearrangement links TRBV10-1 to TRBJ2-7; tentatively, D is TRBD1 (5 bases). The CDR3 consists of 13 residues. Germline-derived CDR1 and CDR2 are WNHNN and SYGVQD (reference sequence). Trimming cost V 6 bases and J 3 bases, with 12 bases left between them.

This chain links TRBV4-1 with TRBJ2-1, with D tentatively TRBD2 (6 bases). V lost 0 bases to trimming and J lost 1 base, with 10 bases between them. CDR3 length equals 16 residues. Germline lookup yields CDR1 MGHRA and CDR2 YSYEKL. CDR3 nucleotide sequence: TGCGCCAGCAGCCAAGATCTGGGGGGATCCTACAATGAGCAGTTCTTC. Encoded protein: CASSQDLGGSYNEQFF.

The chain joins TRBV11-2 to TRBJ2-7; the D gene is possibly TRBD1 (5 bases). Germline V CDR1 and CDR2: SGHAT, FQNNGV. V lost 3 bases and J 2 bases, leaving 17 bases between the germline ends. The CDR3 covers 16 residues. Here the CDR3 reads CASSFDAKGNTYEQYF. The CDR3 DNA is TGTGCCAGCAGCTTCGATGCGAAGGGGAACACCTACGAGCAGTACTTC.

The rearrangement links TRBV10-1 to TRBJ1-5; D may be TRBD1 (5 bases). Per germline, CDR1 WNHNN and CDR2 SYGVQD (reference sequence). V was pared by 4 bases and J by 6 bases, with 7 bases between. This CDR3 is built from 12 residues. The CDR3 loop reads CASSAGVQPQHF. The CDR3 DNA follows: TGCGCCAGCAGTGCGGGGGTTCAGCCCCAGCATTTT.

This rearrangement joins TRBV19 to TRBJ1-3, with a weak D call TRBD1 (6 bases). Per germline, CDR1 LNHDA and CDR2 SQIVND (reference sequence). The ends were cut back, 3 bases at V and 2 bases at J, with 8 bases in the middle. This CDR3 comprises 14 residues. DNA of the CDR3: TGTGCCAGTAGTATCGAGGGGGCTGGAAACACCATATATTTT. It translates to CASSIEGAGNTIYF.

The chain uses TRBV6-5 and TRBJ2-3; 8 positions match TRBD2. The CDR3 totals 13 residues. The germline V gene encodes CDR1 MNHEY and CDR2 SVGAGI. The junction had 3 bases not matched to a gene; V was cut back by 9 bases and J by 1 base. CDR3 bases: TGTGCCAGTACACTAGCGGGCACAGATACGCAGTATTTT. Translation: CASTLAGTDTQYF.

The V and J genes are TRBV5-1 and TRBJ2-7; D unclear. Germline lookup yields CDR1 SGHRS and CDR2 YFSETQ. V gave up 3 bases and J gave up 3 bases, with 10 bases separating them. There are 13 residues in the CDR3. The CDR3 is CASSSSVNYEQYF. DNA of the CDR3: TGCGCCAGCAGCTCCAGCGTTAACTACGAGCAGTACTTC.

The chain carries TRBV10-3 and TRBJ1-2; perhaps TRBD1 as D (5 bases). Germline loops: CDR1 ENHRY, CDR2 SYGVKD. The V end lost 2 bases, the J end lost 0 bases, and 10 bases lay between the germline ends. The CDR3 is 15 residues long. CDR3 coding DNA: TGTGCCATCAGTGAGATCACAGGAGCTAACTATGGCTACACCTTC. This encodes CAISEITGANYGYTF.

The chain uses TRBV14 and TRBJ1-1; D possibly corresponds to TRBD1 (5 bases). This CDR3 comprises 13 residues. The V and J ends lost 5 bases and 5 bases respectively, with 12 bases between them. CDR1 SGHDN and CDR2 FVKESK come from the germline V gene. For the CDR3, the DNA is TGTGCCAGCAGCGACTGGGAGGGGACTGAAGCTTTCTTT. It is translated as CASSDWEGTEAFF. The whole variable domain, filled in from reference TRBV14 and TRBJ1-1, reads EAGVTQFPSHSVIEKGQTVTLRCDPISGHDNLYWYRRVMGKEIKFLLHFVKESKQDESGMPNNRFLAERTGGTYSTLKVQPAELEDSGVYFCASSDWEGTEAFFGQGTRLTVV.

This chain links TRBV27 with TRBJ2-3, with 9 bases identical to TRBD2. The CDR3 covers 18 residues. Germline V gene lookup returns CDR1 MNHEY and CDR2 SMNVEV (reference sequence). V lost 3 bases to trimming and J lost 6 bases; unmatched junction nucleotides: 16. CDR3 in DNA: TGTGCCAGCAGTTTTAGAATGGGAGGCGGGGGGGCTTTGGATACGCAGTATTTT. Translated: CASSFRMGGGGALDTQYF.

This clone is a singleton in its sample. V and J are TRBV7-7 and TRBJ2-1; D perhaps matches TRBD1 (6 bases). CDR3 size: 13 residues. The V gene lost 5 bases and the J gene lost 9 bases, with 14 bases spanning the gap. CDR1 is SSHAT, CDR2 FNYEAQ, per germline (reference sequence). CDR3 protein: CASSRGTSGEQFF. The CDR3 DNA sequence: TGTGCCAGCAGCAGAGGGACATCGGGTGAGCAGTTCTTC. Using reference TRBV7-7 and TRBJ2-1 for the parts outside the CDR3, the full variable domain is GAGVSQSPRYKVTKRGQDVTLRCDPISSHATLYWYQQALGQGPEFLTYFNYEAQPDKSGLPSDRFSAERPEGSISTLTIQRTEQRDSAMYRCASSRGTSGEQFFGPGTRLTVL.

The sample holds a few counts of this clone. This chain links TRBV7-9 with TRBJ1-2; D is uncertain. The V end was cut by 5 bases, the J end by 4 bases, with 14 bases between. Germline V gene sequence: CDR1 SEHNR, CDR2 FQNEAQ (reference sequence). The CDR3 runs to 14 residues. In DNA form, the CDR3 reads TGTGCCAGCAGCCGCACGCAGGAAATCTATGGCTACACCTTC. It translates to CASSRTQEIYGYTF.

This chain uses TRBV19 with TRBJ2-1; no reliable D call. V gave up 6 bases and J gave up 6 bases, with 12 bases separating them. This CDR3 contains 13 residues. From germline, CDR1 is LNHDA and CDR2 SQIVND (reference sequence). CDR3 amino acids: CASSPLFGNEQFF. CDR3 DNA: TGTGCCAGTAGCCCCCTGTTCGGCAATGAGCAGTTCTTC.